The 10 T cell receptor beta chains given below trace back to one sample, sequenced in a study of Tregs in tolerant kidney transplant recipients. Assay used: immunoSEQ multiplex PCR; TCRdb lists only in-frame clones, some missing. Recorded for this sample: approximately 49,000 clones. Source: CD4+ T cells from blood, taken before the transplant. The receptors originated from a human donor who received a combined kidney and bone marrow transplant.

With respect to this clone: With the read ending 3 residues before the CDR3 end, the germline J gene is used to fill in that end. This chain links TRBV29-1 with TRBJ1-2, with 7 positions matching TRBD1. This CDR3 has 14 residues. Germline V gene sequence: CDR1 SQVTM, CDR2 ANQGSEA. The V segment lost 6 bases and the J segment 4 bases; nucleotides outside the gene matches: 11. This CDR3 reads CSVENPGQSYGYTF. The covered CDR3 bases are TGCAGCGTCGAAAACCCGGGACAGAGCTATGGC.

Comment on this clone: Sequencing ends 3 residues short of the CDR3 end; the germline J gene provides the rest. This chain links TRBV2 with TRBJ2-3, with D unresolved. Germline CDR1 reads SNHLY; CDR2 reads FYNNEI. The CDR3 length is 13 residues. Trimming removed 4 bases at V and 2 bases at J, with 7 bases between. CDR3 sequence: CASSGEATDTQYF. CDR3 bases read: TGTGCCAGCAGTGGAGAGGCCACAGATACG. Full variable domain (rest looked up from reference TRBV2 and TRBJ2-3): EPEVTQTPSHQVTQMGQEVILRCVPISNHLYFYWYRQILGQKVEFLVSFYNNEISEKSEIFDDQFSVERPDGSNFTLKIRSTKLEDSAMYFCASSGEATDTQYFGPGTRLTVL.

Details on this clone: The missing CDR3 end, 3 residues past where the read stops, is filled in from the germline J gene. The chain links TRBV2 to TRBJ1-6, with D tentatively TRBD1 (5 bases). The CDR3 covers 15 residues. Germline values: CDR1 SNHLY, CDR2 FYNNEI. The V end was cut by 6 bases, the J end by 6 bases, with 15 bases between. The CDR3 is CASSPGTGGNSPLHF. The covered CDR3 bases are TGTGCCAGCAGCCCCGGGACTGGAGGTAATTCACCC.

Of note for this clone: The read ends 3 residues before the CDR3 terminus; that terminus is restored from the germline J gene. This sequence joins TRBV6-1 and TRBJ1-1; 7 bases agree with TRBD1. The CDR3 sequence is 14 residues long. J was trimmed by 2 bases and V by 4 bases; bases with no gene match: 4. In germline, CDR1 is MNHNS, CDR2 SASEGT. The CDR3 loop is CASSVRTGNTEAFF. The part of the CDR3 DNA that was read is TGTGCCAGCAGTGTTCGGACAGGAAACACTGAA.

This CDR3 is CASTGTSGRAGNEQFF. CDR3 DNA (partial): TGTGCCAGCACCGGGACTAGCGGGAGGGCCGGCAATGAG. The chain uses TRBV5-4 and TRBJ2-1; the match to TRBD2 covers 16 bases. The read terminates 3 residues before the CDR3 end, so the remaining end is supplied by the germline J gene. This CDR3 contains 16 residues. After removal of 6 bases from V and 6 bases from J, the junction contained 6 bases not matched to a gene. The germline V gene has CDR1 SGHNT and CDR2 YYREEE (reference sequence). Drawing the rest from reference TRBV5-4 and TRBJ2-1, the complete variable domain is ETGVTQSPTHLIKTRGQQVTLRCSSQSGHNTVSWYQQALGQGPQFIFQYYREEENGRGNFPPRFSGLQFPNYSSELNVNALELDDSALYLCASTGTSGRAGNEQFFGPGTRLTVL.

Regarding this clone: With the read ending 3 residues before the CDR3 end, the germline J gene is used to fill in that end. The gene calls are TRBV18 and TRBJ1-1; D not certain. V lost 2 bases, J lost 1 base, and 11 bases lay in between. The germline V gene encodes CDR1 KGHSH and CDR2 LQKENI. The CDR3 is made up of 15 amino acids. CDR3 DNA (partial): TGTGCCAGCTCACCAAGCGTGGGTGCGAACACTGAA. It translates to CASSPSVGANTE. The entire CDR3 protein reads CASSPSVGANTEAFF.

Points on this clone: The read ends 3 residues early relative to the CDR3; the germline J gene fills the gap. The chain has TRBV2 and TRBJ1-1; 7 nucleotides line up with TRBD1. The germline gives CDR1 SNHLY, CDR2 FYNNEI. The CDR3 contains 14 residues. V lost 6 bases and J lost 1; bases outside the gene matches: 5. This chain's CDR3 is CASRRTGENTEAFF. The sequenced part of the CDR3 DNA is TGTGCCAGCAGGCGGACAGGCGAGAACACTGAA.

Considering frequency, this clone is medium-sized. The CDR3 end is not reached by the read, which stops 3 residues before it; the germline J gene fills it in. The V call is TRBV6-2 or TRBV6-3, the J call TRBJ2-1, with 10 bases that match TRBD2. Trimming took 3 bases from V and 8 from J; bases not matched to a gene: 7. This CDR3 has 15 residues. The V gene's germline CDR1 is MNHEY and CDR2 SVGEGT. Here the CDR3 reads CASSYQASGSYEQFF. The CDR3 DNA, read in part, is TGTGCCAGCAGTTATCAGGCTAGCGGGAGCTATGAG.

The covered CDR3 bases are TGTGCCTGGGTGGGGGACAGGGGAAATGACTATGGC. Amino acids: CAWVGDRGNDYG. The whole CDR3 is CAWVGDRGNDYGYTF. This chain uses TRBV30 with TRBJ1-2; 10 nucleotides match TRBD1. The read stops 3 residues short of the end of the CDR3; the missing end is completed from the germline J gene. J was trimmed by 3 bases and V by 5 bases; bases with no gene match: 9. Germline CDR1 reads GTSNPN; CDR2 reads SVGIG (reference sequence). The CDR3 extends over 15 amino acids.

Concerning this clone itself: The CDR3 extends 3 residues past the end of the read, so its final part is completed from the germline J gene. This chain links TRBV20-1 with TRBJ2-7, with a weak D call TRBD1 (5 bases). Germline V gene data show CDR1 as DFQATT and CDR2 as SNEGSKA (reference sequence). The CDR3 is 12 residues long. The ends were cut back, 5 bases at V and 0 bases at J, with 8 bases in the middle. Partial CDR3 DNA: TGCAGTGCTGTACAGGACTCCTACGAG. Residues: CSAVQDSYE. The entire CDR3 protein is CSAVQDSYEQYF.